These 30 T cell receptor beta chains came from one sample sequenced in a study of cytomegalovirus exposure and HLA in healthy donors. Method: immunoSEQ multiplex PCR; TCRdb's copy keeps in-frame clones and lacks some. The table shows hundreds of thousands of clones, with roughly 88% occurring only once. The specimen sequenced was PBMCs. The receptors come from a woman aged 18-29 years in good health and CMV-seronegative.

The rearrangement joins TRBV4-1 to TRBJ2-7; TRBD1 matches at 7 bases. Germline V gene sequence: CDR1 MGHRA, CDR2 YSYEKL. V lost 6 bases, J lost 6 bases, and 23 bases stayed unmatched. This CDR3 comprises 18 residues. The CDR3 DNA sequence: TGCGCCAGCAGTCAACTCGGACAGGAGCCTAAGGGACCACTCGAGCAGTACTTC. Translating it yields CASSQLGQEPKGPLEQYF.

The chain is built from TRBV11-2 and TRBJ2-1; 12 bases align to TRBD1. The CDR3 is made up of 13 amino acids. V lost 9 bases, J lost 7 bases, and 4 bases stayed unmatched. Germline assignment: CDR1 SGHAT and CDR2 FQNNGV. CDR3 in DNA: TGTGCCAGTGGGGACAGGGGGCGGAATGAGCAGTTCTTC. Translation gives CASGDRGRNEQFF.

V and J are TRBV4-2 and TRBJ1-5; 7 bases fit TRBD1. Per germline, CDR1 LGHNA and CDR2 YNFKEQ. This CDR3 spans 16 amino acids. After removal of 1 base from V and 1 base from J, the junction contained 4 bases not matched to a gene. The CDR3 loop reads CASSQGQGKSNQPQHF. CDR3 sequence (DNA): TGTGCCAGCAGCCAAGGACAGGGTAAGAGCAATCAGCCCCAGCATTTT.

The V call is TRBV4-1, the J call TRBJ1-3; no reliable D call. Trimming took 2 bases from V and 4 from J, leaving 9 bases between them. The germline CDR1 and CDR2 sequences are MGHRA and YSYEKL. The CDR3 contains 14 residues. The CDR3 DNA reads TGCGCCAGCAGCCAAAAGCGGGGAGGAAACACCATATATTTT. This codes for CASSQKRGGNTIYF.

The CDR3 coding sequence is TGTGCCAGCAGCTTGCCCCGGCGGGAGTTAGGAGAGACCCAGTACTTC. This codes for CASSLPRRELGETQYF. The V and J genes are TRBV7-6 and TRBJ2-5, with 7 nucleotides matching TRBD2. V shed 3 bases, J shed 4 bases, and the junction held 11 bases outside the gene matches. The CDR3 contains 16 residues. Germline CDR1 reads SGHVS; CDR2 reads FNYEAQ.

The V gene is TRBV7-6, the J gene TRBJ2-1; 8 bases map to TRBD2. CDR1 and CDR2 (germline): SGHVS, FNYEAQ. The length of the CDR3 is 19 residues. V dropped 2 bases and J dropped 6; count of bases not matched to a gene: 18. CDR3 loop: CASSLLASGPPKVGNEQFF. CDR3 bases: TGTGCCAGCAGCTTATTGGCTAGCGGGCCCCCAAAAGTGGGCAATGAGCAGTTCTTC. Supplemented by reference TRBV7-6 and TRBJ2-1, the full variable domain reads GAGVSQSPRYKVTKRGQDVALRCDPISGHVSLYWYRQALGQGPEFLTYFNYEAQQDKSGLPNDRFSAERPEGSISTLTIQRTEQRDSAMYRCASSLLASGPPKVGNEQFFGPGTRLTVL.

The rearrangement links TRBV7-9 to TRBJ2-3; D perhaps matches TRBD2 (6 bases). The CDR3 is 19 residues long. Trimming took 0 bases from V and 1 from J, leaving 20 bases between them. Germline V gene data show CDR1 as SEHNR and CDR2 as FQNEAQ (reference sequence). The chain's CDR3 is CASSLAILGLQRGTDTQYF. The CDR3 DNA reads as TGTGCCAGCAGCTTAGCGATCTTGGGACTCCAGAGGGGCACAGATACGCAGTATTTT.

This sequence joins TRBV5-1 and TRBJ1-2, with TRBD1 identical over 7 bases. With V trimmed by 4 bases and J by 1 base, 1 base remained unmatched. Germline-derived CDR1 and CDR2 are SGHRS and YFSETQ. The CDR3 length is 13 residues. DNA of the CDR3: TGCGCCAGCAGCCGGGACAGTAACTATGGCTACACCTTC. Translation gives CASSRDSNYGYTF.

J is TRBJ1-2 and V is TRBV7-9; TRBD1 agrees at 7 bases. V lost 5 bases and J lost 1; bases outside the gene matches: 7. The CDR3 consists of 15 residues. The germline V gene has CDR1 SEHNR and CDR2 FQNEAQ (reference sequence). The CDR3 sequence: CASSAEDRVNYGYTF. DNA of the CDR3: TGTGCCAGCAGCGCGGAAGACAGGGTTAACTATGGCTACACCTTC.

The V and J genes are TRBV2 and TRBJ2-7; perhaps TRBD2 as D (5 bases). Per germline, CDR1 SNHLY and CDR2 FYNNEI. Trimming stripped 4 bases from V and 7 bases from J, with 14 bases between. The CDR3 contains 13 residues. DNA for the CDR3: TGTGCCAGCAGTGGGGATCTAGCAAGTGAGCAGTACTTC. It is translated as CASSGDLASEQYF.

CDR3 region: CASSPAYGQGRETQYF. The CDR3 DNA is TGTGCCAGCAGTCCGGCTTATGGACAGGGTCGGGAGACCCAGTACTTC. The chain couples TRBV27 to TRBJ2-5, with 8 bases lining up with TRBD1. The CDR3 is 16 amino acids. Germline V gives CDR1 MNHEY, CDR2 SMNVEV (reference sequence). Germline trimming cut 5 bases from V and 5 bases from J; bases unmatched to any gene: 13.

The gene calls are TRBV7-8 and TRBJ2-7; TRBD1 matches at 9 bases. In germline, CDR1 is SGHVS, CDR2 FQNEAQ. V was clipped by 6 bases and J by 3 bases; unmatched bases: 9. The CDR3 has 15 amino acids. CDR3 DNA sequence: TGTGCCAGCAGTCTACCGGGACAGGGTAACTACGAGCAGTACTTC. It is translated as CASSLPGQGNYEQYF.

This chain joins TRBV28 and TRBJ1-2; 10 bases are a match to TRBD1. The CDR3 totals 15 residues. With V trimmed by 2 bases and J by 3 bases, 3 bases remained unmatched. Germline CDR1 MDHEN, CDR2 SYDVKM. The CDR3 loop reads CASSLEDRGYYGYTF. CDR3 DNA: TGTGCCAGCAGTTTAGAGGACAGGGGGTACTATGGCTACACCTTC.

The rearrangement links TRBV29-1 to TRBJ1-2, with TRBD1 matching over 7 bases. CDR3 size: 13 residues. Germline V CDR1 and CDR2: SQVTM, ANQGSEA. Trimming took 7 bases from V and 1 from J; bases not matched to a gene: 6. The CDR3 sequence: CSAGTASNYGYTF. The CDR3 DNA follows: TGCAGCGCTGGGACAGCGAGTAACTATGGCTACACCTTC.

The rearrangement links TRBV5-1 to TRBJ2-5; D may be TRBD2 (5 bases). The CDR3 runs to 16 residues. CDR1 SGHRS and CDR2 YFSETQ come from the germline V gene. The V end lost 1 base, the J end lost 1 base, and 14 bases lay between the germline ends. CDR3 coding DNA: TGCGCCAGCAGCTTGAATCCAACGAGCGGCCAAGAGACCCAGTACTTC. Its protein is CASSLNPTSGQETQYF.

V is TRBV28 and J is TRBJ2-4; a possible D gene is TRBD1 (6 bases). V gave up 2 bases and J gave up 1 base, with 9 bases separating them. Germline V gives CDR1 MDHEN, CDR2 SYDVKM. This CDR3 contains 15 residues. The CDR3 DNA sequence: TGTGCCAGCAGTTTAACAGGGAATGCCAAAAACATTCAGTACTTC. Residues: CASSLTGNAKNIQYF.

Written as DNA, the CDR3 is TGTGCTAGTGGTTTGAGCTCTAGCGGGAGCTCCTACAATGAGCAGTTCTTC. It yields the protein CASGLSSSGSSYNEQFF. The chain is built from TRBV12-5 and TRBJ2-1; TRBD2 aligns across 10 bases. CDR3 length: 17 residues. The germline CDR1 and CDR2 sequences are LGHNT and FRNRAP. V dropped 2 bases and J dropped 0; count of bases not matched to a gene: 4.

This chain connects TRBV6-1 to TRBJ2-5; D is perhaps TRBD1 (7 bases). This CDR3 has 15 residues. CDR1 is MNHNS, CDR2 SASEGT, per germline. V was shortened by 3 bases and J by 2 bases, with 13 bases between the two germline ends. CDR3 residues: CASSDSRGTQETQYF. As DNA, the CDR3 is TGTGCCAGCAGTGACAGCAGGGGGACTCAAGAGACCCAGTACTTC.

This clone occurred once. The chain links TRBV28 to TRBJ2-1, with TRBD2 as a possible D gene (5 bases). Germline-derived CDR1 and CDR2 are MDHEN and SYDVKM. The CDR3 runs to 10 residues. Trimming removed 10 bases from V and 9 bases from J, with 10 bases in between. The CDR3 region is CATSEGEQFF. The CDR3 coding sequence is TGTGCCACCTCCGAGGGTGAGCAGTTCTTC.

This chain links TRBV11-2 with TRBJ1-5; TRBD1 is a possible D gene (6 bases). CDR3 length equals 16 residues. The germline V and J ends were trimmed by 1 base and 2 bases, with 12 bases remaining between them. CDR1 is SGHAT, CDR2 FQNNGV, per germline. CDR3 in amino acids: CASSLVGAGGNQPQHF. For the CDR3, the DNA is TGTGCCAGCAGCTTAGTGGGGGCCGGAGGCAATCAGCCCCAGCATTTT.

V is TRBV6-1 and J is TRBJ2-5, with D possibly being TRBD2 (6 bases). CDR1 MNHNS and CDR2 SASEGT come from the germline V gene. The CDR3 has 14 residues. Trimming cost V 8 bases and J 5 bases, with 18 bases left between them. The CDR3 DNA reads TGTGCCAGCGCGTTTACGGGAGTATCTGAGACCCAGTACTTC. Translated: CASAFTGVSETQYF.

This chain connects TRBV9 to TRBJ1-2; 9 positions match TRBD1. Germline CDR1 SGDLS, CDR2 YYNGEE. With 4 bases clipped from V and 4 bases from J, the junction kept 11 bases outside the gene matches. This CDR3 spans 16 amino acids. The CDR3 is CASSPTQGQGTYGYTF. The CDR3 bases are TGTGCCAGCAGCCCTACCCAAGGACAGGGGACCTATGGCTACACCTTC.

V and J are TRBV20-1 and TRBJ2-2, with D uncertain. Trimming took 5 bases from V and 8 from J, leaving 9 bases between them. CDR1 is DFQATT, CDR2 SNEGSKA, per germline (reference sequence). The CDR3 contains 11 residues. In DNA, the CDR3 is TGCAGTGCTCTAAGCCCGGGGGAGCTGTTTTTT. It yields the protein CSALSPGELFF.

This chain joins TRBV27 and TRBJ2-1, with 7 bases lining up with TRBD2. The germline gives CDR1 MNHEY, CDR2 SMNVEV (reference sequence). The V and J ends lost 7 bases and 0 bases, in that order; junction bases with no gene match: 6. The CDR3 is 15 residues long. CDR3 residues: CASTSSGVSYNEQFF. CDR3 coding DNA: TGTGCCAGCACCTCCAGCGGGGTCTCCTACAATGAGCAGTTCTTC.

This clone was counted a few times. The V call is TRBV20-1, the J call TRBJ1-2; 9 bases line up with TRBD1. The CDR3 consists of 9 residues. With 5 bases clipped from V and 12 bases from J, the junction kept 1 base outside the gene matches. The germline gives CDR1 DFQATT, CDR2 SNEGSKA (reference sequence). The CDR3: CSARDRDTF. The CDR3 DNA follows: TGCAGTGCTCGGGACAGGGACACCTTC.

V gene TRBV5-1 combines with J gene TRBJ2-3; 11 nucleotides align to TRBD2. The CDR3 is 16 residues long. V lost 5 bases, J lost 4 bases, and 9 bases stayed unmatched. CDR1 is SGHRS and CDR2 is YFSETQ in the germline V gene. The CDR3 is CASSTGTSGGSDTQYF. As DNA, the CDR3 is TGCGCCAGCAGTACCGGGACTAGCGGTGGATCAGATACGCAGTATTTT. Full variable domain (missing parts from reference TRBV5-1 and TRBJ2-3): KAGVTQTPRYLIKTRGQQVTLSCSPISGHRSVSWYQQTPGQGLQFLFEYFSETQRNKGNFPGRFSGRQFSNSRSEMNVSTLELGDSALYLCASSTGTSGGSDTQYFGPGTRLTVL.

The chain recombines TRBV5-1 with TRBJ1-4; 11 nucleotides line up with TRBD1. The CDR3 consists of 18 residues. After removal of 4 bases from V and 0 bases from J, the junction contained 8 bases not matched to a gene. The germline V gene encodes CDR1 SGHRS and CDR2 YFSETQ. The CDR3 protein is CASSTGQGALTTNEKLFF. CDR3 coding DNA: TGCGCCAGCAGCACAGGACAGGGGGCACTAACAACTAATGAAAAACTGTTTTTT. Complete variable domain (other parts from reference TRBV5-1 and TRBJ1-4): KAGVTQTPRYLIKTRGQQVTLSCSPISGHRSVSWYQQTPGQGLQFLFEYFSETQRNKGNFPGRFSGRQFSNSRSEMNVSTLELGDSALYLCASSTGQGALTTNEKLFFGSGTQLSVL.

The chain recombines TRBV4-1 with TRBJ1-2, with unresolved D. Germline assignment: CDR1 MGHRA and CDR2 YSYEKL. There are 15 residues in the CDR3. V gave up 1 base and J gave up 8 bases, with 17 bases separating them. The chain's CDR3 is CASSQAHGEAYGYTF. CDR3 in DNA: TGCGCCAGCAGCCAAGCGCACGGGGAAGCTTACGGCTACACCTTC.

The chain uses TRBV28 and TRBJ2-7; no definite D call. Germline CDR1 reads MDHEN; CDR2 reads SYDVKM. This CDR3 spans 13 amino acids. Trimming stripped 5 bases from V and 7 bases from J, with 15 bases between. CDR3 loop: CASSLEVPSEQYF. The CDR3 DNA reads as TGTGCCAGCAGTCTTGAGGTCCCCTCTGAGCAGTACTTC.

The chain is built from TRBV28 and TRBJ1-1; maybe TRBD1 (6 bases). CDR1 is MDHEN, CDR2 SYDVKM, per germline. Trimming stripped 6 bases from V and 1 base from J, with 6 bases between. CDR3 size: 12 residues. The CDR3 reads CASRDRNTEAFF. The DNA for the CDR3 is TGTGCCAGCAGGGACAGGAACACTGAAGCTTTCTTT.